This TCR beta chain was recorded in a study of CD8+CD57+ T cells in acquired aplastic anemia. The overall study: 3.2 ug was the average amount of DNA from sorted CD4+ and CD8+ cells. Roughly 10.8 million reads were obtained on average for healthy donor CD4+ cells.

The study profiled TCR beta VDJ and CDR3 using genomic DNA as template. TCRdb re-analysed the reads in MiXCR, keeping a single row per CDR3 protein. This table has some 240,000 distinct CDR3 sequences, 30% to 40% appearing once. Study observations and caveats: There were 25 to 35 CD8+ CDR3 sequences that occurred in both patients and controls. Controls and patients did not differ significantly in CD8+ Simpson's diversity.

Ten or more counts support this clonotype. Its antigen is not known. This sequence originates from a human donor in good health, serving as a control. The material sequenced was sorted CD4+, CD8+, or CD8+CD57+ T cells (not recorded which) from PBMCs.

The CDR3 sequence: CASSHRLAGGISQYF. The CDR3 DNA reads as TGTGCCAGCAGCCACCGTCTAGCGGGGGGGATATCCCAGTACTTC. The rearrangement uses TRBV7-2 and TRBJ2-5; 12 bases agree with TRBD2. CDR3 size: 15 residues. Trimming cost V 5 bases and J 9 bases; bases outside gene matches: 10. CDR1 is SGHTA, CDR2 FQGNSA, per germline.